The 5 T cell receptor beta chains given below trace back to one sample, sequenced in a study of T cell changes during pregnancy in multiple sclerosis. The method was immunoSEQ multiplex PCR; TCRdb's version includes in-frame clones alone and lacks a portion of them. Of 60,000 or so clones listed, more than 85% are singletons. Sample: peripheral blood, taken in the first trimester of pregnancy. All receptors come from a female donor with multiple sclerosis, enrolled in a pregnancy study.

This chain uses TRBV6-5 with TRBJ2-1, with D possibly matching TRBD2 (5 bases). CDR1 MNHEY and CDR2 SVGAGI come from the germline V gene. The CDR3 runs to 11 residues. With 6 bases removed from V and 9 bases from J, the gap between germline ends came to 9 bases. The DNA for the CDR3 is TGTGCCAGCAGGCGAGAGGGTGAGCAGTTCTTC. This sequence encodes CASRREGEQFF.

This chain joins TRBV6-6 and TRBJ2-3; D uncertain. CDR1 and CDR2 from the germline V gene are MNHNY and SVGAGI (reference sequence). The germline V and J ends were trimmed by 8 bases and 2 bases, with 11 bases remaining between them. The CDR3 consists of 13 residues. The chain's CDR3 is CASSVINTDTQYF. In DNA form, the CDR3 reads TGTGCCAGCTCCGTAATAAACACAGATACGCAGTATTTT.

This chain links TRBV7-3 with TRBJ2-7; TRBD2 agrees at 9 bases. The CDR3 is 16 amino acids. The germline V gene encodes CDR1 SGHTA and CDR2 FQGTGA. Losses at the gene ends were 6 bases for V and 0 bases for J; bases not matched to a gene: 9. The CDR3 DNA is TGTGCCAGCAGTCTCTTACCTAGCGGGGCCTCCTACGAGCAGTACTTC. It codes for CASSLLPSGASYEQYF.

The gene calls are TRBV18 and TRBJ2-1, with 8 positions matching TRBD2. V trimming: 5 bases; J trimming: 1 base; junction bases outside the gene matches: 7. This CDR3 contains 16 residues. CDR1 KGHSH and CDR2 LQKENI come from the germline V gene. The CDR3: CASSTLTSGSYNEQFF. DNA of the CDR3: TGTGCCAGCTCAACCCTAACTAGCGGTTCCTACAATGAGCAGTTCTTC.

V and J are TRBV7-2 and TRBJ1-3; no clear D. Germline V gene data show CDR1 as SGHTA and CDR2 as FQGNSA. The ends were cut back, 1 base at V and 7 bases at J, with 8 bases in the middle. There are 13 residues in the CDR3. The CDR3 coding sequence is TGTGCCAGCAGCTTAGAACGAGGCAACACCATATATTTT. This gives the protein CASSLERGNTIYF.